The 16 T cell receptor beta chains listed next were all sequenced from one sample in a study of shared clonotypes between healthy human individuals. TCRdb's copy holds only in-frame clones and misses some; the assay was immunoSEQ multiplex PCR. The data hold roughly 2.5 million clones, with over 85% observed a single time. Sequencing was carried out using naive CD4+ T cells sorted from blood. Subset given: CD45RA+ positively selected. The source of these receptors is a man aged 18-30 years in good health.

V gene TRBV6-5 combines with J gene TRBJ1-4, with 9 bases that match TRBD1. Trimming removed 6 bases from V and 4 bases from J; junction bases left unmatched: 3. CDR3 length: 14 amino acids. Per germline, CDR1 MNHEY and CDR2 SVGAGI. The CDR3 spells CASRRDRVNEKLFF. CDR3 nucleotide sequence: TGTGCCAGCAGGCGGGACAGGGTTAATGAAAAACTGTTTTTT.

The chain is built from TRBV6-1 and TRBJ1-3; D gene ambiguous. The V gene's germline CDR1 is MNHNS and CDR2 SASEGT. CDR3 length equals 16 residues. Trimming took 1 base from V and 0 from J, leaving 10 bases between them. Written as DNA, the CDR3 is TGTGCCAGCAGTGAAGTTGCGGGCAGCTCTGGAAACACCATATATTTT. Amino acid sequence: CASSEVAGSSGNTIYF.

V gene TRBV6-5 combines with J gene TRBJ2-5; D is unclear. V shed 7 bases and J shed 5 bases, with 20 bases lying between them. From germline, CDR1 is MNHEY and CDR2 SVGAGI. The CDR3 is made up of 15 amino acids. The CDR3 region has the DNA TGTGCCAGCAACTCTAGACTGGCCAAAAGGGAGACCCAGTACTTC. This translates into CASNSRLAKRETQYF.

Regarding this clone: Other DNA sequences in this specimen translate into the identical CDR3. The CDR3 here is CASSLAGLNEKLFF. The CDR3 coding sequence is TGCGCCAGCAGCTTGGCAGGGCTTAATGAAAAACTGTTTTTT. The chain carries TRBV5-1 and TRBJ1-4; tentative D call: TRBD1 (5 bases). Per germline, CDR1 SGHRS and CDR2 YFSETQ. V was shortened by 0 bases and J by 4 bases, with 7 bases between the two germline ends. The CDR3 loop spans 14 amino acids. The full variable domain, completed using reference TRBV5-1 and TRBJ1-4, is KAGVTQTPRYLIKTRGQQVTLSCSPISGHRSVSWYQQTPGQGLQFLFEYFSETQRNKGNFPGRFSGRQFSNSRSEMNVSTLELGDSALYLCASSLAGLNEKLFFGSGTQLSVL.

The rearrangement links TRBV19 to TRBJ2-2, with D uncertain. This CDR3 region has 15 residues. CDR1 and CDR2 (germline): LNHDA, SQIVND (reference sequence). Trimming cost V 1 base and J 4 bases, with 10 bases left between them. Here the CDR3 DNA reads TGTGCCAGTAGTATAGGGGTCTTGGCCACCGGGGAGCTGTTTTTT. Translated: CASSIGVLATGELFF.

The rearrangement links TRBV28 to TRBJ2-3; D could derive from TRBD1 or TRBD2 (5 bases each). V was clipped by 7 bases and J by 2 bases, with 19 bases between them. Germline CDR1 reads MDHEN; CDR2 reads SYDVKM. This CDR3 contains 16 residues. CDR3 nucleotides: TGTGCCAGCAAGGAATCCGGGGCGATAATCACAGATACGCAGTATTTT. Protein: CASKESGAIITDTQYF.

This rearrangement joins TRBV6-5 to TRBJ2-1, with 8 nucleotides matching TRBD1. The CDR3 is 14 residues long. Germline CDR1 is MNHEY and CDR2 is SVGAGI. The V and J ends lost 6 bases and 4 bases, in that order; junction bases with no gene match: 5. In DNA, the CDR3 is TGTGCCAGCAGGTCCCGGGACAGGTACAATGAGCAGTTCTTC. Translating it yields CASRSRDRYNEQFF.

The chain is built from TRBV2 and TRBJ2-3; 9 nucleotides agree with TRBD1. The germline CDR1 and CDR2 sequences are SNHLY and FYNNEI. Losses at the gene ends were 5 bases for V and 1 base for J; bases not matched to a gene: 4. This CDR3 has 15 amino acids. The CDR3 is CASSTGGVGTDTQYF. The CDR3 nucleotides read TGTGCCAGCAGTACAGGGGGCGTGGGCACAGATACGCAGTATTTT. The complete variable domain, with remaining parts taken from reference TRBV2 and TRBJ2-3, reads EPEVTQTPSHQVTQMGQEVILRCVPISNHLYFYWYRQILGQKVEFLVSFYNNEISEKSEIFDDQFSVERPDGSNFTLKIRSTKLEDSAMYFCASSTGGVGTDTQYFGPGTRLTVL.

This clone was detected once. In DNA, the CDR3 is TGTGCCAGCAGCTGGGATAAGCCCACAGATACGCAGTATTTT. Translated, it gives CASSWDKPTDTQYF. V and J are TRBV7-9 and TRBJ2-3; D is unclear. Germline V CDR1 and CDR2: SEHNR, FQNEAQ (reference sequence). This CDR3 region has 14 residues. Trimming shortened V by 4 bases and J by 2 bases, and 10 bases separated the two germline ends.

The V and J genes are TRBV7-9 and TRBJ2-7; D remains unclear. This CDR3 has 13 amino acids. CDR1 and CDR2 from the germline V gene are SEHNR and FQNEAQ (reference sequence). Deletions cut 5 bases from V and 3 bases from J, with 11 bases between. The CDR3 nucleotides read TGTGCCAGCAGCCGATTAACCGGCTACGAGCAGTACTTC. Translated, it gives CASSRLTGYEQYF.

In this sample, this clone turned up once. The gene calls are TRBV29-1 and TRBJ2-5, with D possibly matching TRBD1 (9 bases). TRBJ2-7 explains the end of the DNA better; the J call may be wrong. The CDR3 is 16 residues long. Germline CDR1 is SQVTM and CDR2 is ANQGSEA. The CDR3 region is CSVRTGVLSGTYEQYF. For the CDR3, the DNA is TGCAGCGTCAGGACAGGGGTGCTTAGCGGGACCTACGAGCAGTACTTC.

V usage is TRBV2 and J usage is TRBJ2-1, with 13 bases matching TRBD2. CDR3 length: 15 amino acids. The ends lost 2 bases at V and 10 bases at J; junction bases unmatched: 5. Germline V gene data show CDR1 as SNHLY and CDR2 as FYNNEI. CDR3 DNA sequence: TGTGCCAGCAGTGAAACTAGCGGGGGGGCTGGGGAGCAGTTCTTC. This sequence encodes CASSETSGGAGEQFF.

This chain links TRBV5-1 with TRBJ1-1; D remains unclear. CDR1 and CDR2 from the germline V gene are SGHRS and YFSETQ. The length of the CDR3 is 14 residues. V was cut by 3 bases and J by 0 bases, with 9 bases left in between. CDR3 DNA sequence: TGCGCCAGCAGCTGGTCTTCAATGAACACTGAAGCTTTCTTT. Translated, it gives CASSWSSMNTEAFF. Full variable domain (missing parts from reference TRBV5-1 and TRBJ1-1): KAGVTQTPRYLIKTRGQQVTLSCSPISGHRSVSWYQQTPGQGLQFLFEYFSETQRNKGNFPGRFSGRQFSNSRSEMNVSTLELGDSALYLCASSWSSMNTEAFFGQGTRLTVV.

The chain is built from TRBV5-1 and TRBJ1-4; D uncertain. Germline CDR1 SGHRS, CDR2 YFSETQ. V lost 4 bases to trimming and J lost 7 bases, with 11 bases between them. This CDR3 spans 13 amino acids. The CDR3 sequence is CASSSHLGEKLFF. The CDR3 DNA reads as TGCGCCAGCAGCAGTCACTTGGGTGAAAAACTGTTTTTT. The whole variable domain, filled in from reference TRBV5-1 and TRBJ1-4, reads KAGVTQTPRYLIKTRGQQVTLSCSPISGHRSVSWYQQTPGQGLQFLFEYFSETQRNKGNFPGRFSGRQFSNSRSEMNVSTLELGDSALYLCASSSHLGEKLFFGSGTQLSVL.

For this clone: Other DNA sequences in the same sample also yield this CDR3. V gene TRBV2 combines with J gene TRBJ1-1; no firm D call. The CDR3 runs 11 residues. The germline V gene encodes CDR1 SNHLY and CDR2 FYNNEI. The V gene lost 0 bases and the J gene lost 7 bases, with 3 bases spanning the gap. CDR3 protein: CASSEALEAFF. The CDR3 coding sequence is TGTGCCAGCAGTGAAGCCCTTGAAGCTTTCTTT. The entire variable domain, with the rest obtained from reference TRBV2 and TRBJ1-1, is as follows: EPEVTQTPSHQVTQMGQEVILRCVPISNHLYFYWYRQILGQKVEFLVSFYNNEISEKSEIFDDQFSVERPDGSNFTLKIRSTKLEDSAMYFCASSEALEAFFGQGTRLTVV.

The genes are TRBV7-9 and TRBJ2-3; 11 bases match TRBD1. Trimming cost V 5 bases and J 2 bases; bases outside gene matches: 12. Germline loops: CDR1 SEHNR, CDR2 FQNEAQ (reference sequence). The CDR3 covers 18 residues. This chain's CDR3 is CASSRGTGGTPNTDTQYF. Here the CDR3 DNA reads TGTGCCAGCAGCCGGGGGACAGGGGGGACTCCTAACACAGATACGCAGTATTTT.